This T cell receptor beta chain originates from a study of OX40 agonist ivuxolimab in advanced cancers. Study-wide context: An agonistic human IgG2 monoclonal antibody against OX40 (CD134) was given. Age averaged about 60 years (range roughly 20 to 90), and less than 85% were male. Study conclusions and caveats: Antigen specificity of clonally expanded peripheral T cells was not established. CD4+ and CD8+ T cells in blood underwent clonal expansion by week 6 at 0.1 to 3.0 mg/kg.

Germline values: CDR1 MDHEN, CDR2 SYDVKM. Trimming cost V 5 bases and J 5 bases, with 19 bases left between them. CDR3 length: 16 amino acids. The assay was immunoSEQ multiplex PCR, and TCRdb's table has in-frame clones only and misses some. The sample consists of 150,000 to 190,000 clones, 94% of them appearing once. On this clone itself: Its target is unknown.

The sequencing used CD4+ or CD8+ T cells sorted from blood, collected in a trial of the OX40 agonist ivuxolimab. The sequence came from an adult with an advanced solid tumor such as melanoma, head and neck, liver or kidney cancer. This rearrangement joins TRBV28 to TRBJ1-5; unclear D gene. CDR3 coding DNA: TGTGCCAGCAGTCCCCGGGAGACATCTTCGTATCAGCCCCAGCATTTT. Translated: CASSPRETSSYQPQHF.